Following are 26 T cell receptor beta chains from one sample sequenced in a study of OX40 agonist ivuxolimab in advanced cancers. Here immunoSEQ multiplex PCR was the method, and the copy in TCRdb shows in-frame clones only, minus some. The sample holds about 19,000 clones, 70% to 90% seen once. The source was CD4+ or CD8+ T cells sorted from blood, collected in a trial of the OX40 agonist ivuxolimab. The receptor source for this set is an adult with an advanced solid tumor such as melanoma, head and neck, liver or kidney cancer.

The gene calls are TRBV27 and TRBJ2-1; D unresolved. The CDR3 runs 14 residues. CDR1 is MNHEY and CDR2 is SMNVEV in the germline V gene (reference sequence). The V end was cut by 1 base, the J end by 9 bases, with 13 bases between. The CDR3 spells CASSLLRPPGEQFF. In DNA, the CDR3 is TGTGCCAGCAGTTTATTGCGGCCGCCAGGTGAGCAGTTCTTC.

The chain has TRBV4-1 and TRBJ1-1; a weak D match, TRBD1 (5 bases). This CDR3 is 14 amino acids long. Per germline, CDR1 MGHRA and CDR2 YSYEKL. The V and J ends lost 6 bases and 5 bases respectively, with 16 bases between them. The CDR3 sequence: CASREDKWGTEAFF. The DNA of the CDR3 is TGCGCCAGCAGAGAGGACAAATGGGGTACTGAAGCTTTCTTT.

The CDR3 region is CASSQELHAYQETQYF. CDR3 sequence (DNA): TGCGCCAGCAGCCAAGAGTTACACGCGTACCAAGAGACCCAGTACTTC. The chain uses TRBV4-1 and TRBJ2-5; D not certain. Germline V gene data show CDR1 as MGHRA and CDR2 as YSYEKL. Trimming stripped 0 bases from V and 0 bases from J, with 11 bases between. CDR3 length: 16 residues.

J is TRBJ1-5 and V is TRBV6-5; D gene uncertain. Trimming removed 4 bases at V and 4 bases at J, with 11 bases between. The CDR3 length is 14 residues. Looked up from germline, CDR1 is MNHEY and CDR2 is SVGAGI. This CDR3 is CASSSGRGNQPQHF. The CDR3 DNA is TGTGCCAGCAGTTCTGGAAGAGGGAATCAGCCCCAGCATTTT.

This clone was seen only once. The genes are TRBV5-1 and TRBJ2-1; D gene unclear. The CDR3 consists of 14 residues. Germline CDR1 SGHRS, CDR2 YFSETQ. V was shortened by 0 bases and J by 8 bases, with 12 bases between the two germline ends. Here the CDR3 DNA reads TGCGCCAGCAGCTTGGAAGTCCCTAGTGATGAGCAGTTCTTC. Translating it yields CASSLEVPSDEQFF.

The chain carries TRBV28 and TRBJ2-7; 9 bases are shared with TRBD1. CDR1 is MDHEN and CDR2 is SYDVKM in the germline V gene. This CDR3 has 18 amino acids. V trimming: 3 bases; J trimming: 2 bases; junction bases outside the gene matches: 14. CDR3 residues: CASSFYGTGFWYPYEQYF. In DNA form, the CDR3 reads TGTGCCAGCAGTTTTTACGGGACAGGGTTTTGGTATCCCTACGAGCAGTACTTC.

The V call is TRBV30, the J call TRBJ2-2; D gene ambiguous. Germline V gives CDR1 GTSNPN, CDR2 SVGIG (reference sequence). The CDR3 has 13 amino acids. V lost 0 bases, J lost 6 bases, and 8 bases lay in between. The CDR3 sequence is CAWSVGGPGELFF. CDR3 DNA sequence: TGTGCCTGGAGTGTAGGTGGGCCCGGGGAGCTGTTTTTT.

This clone is medium-sized (0.01 to 0.1%) within its sample. The J gene is TRBJ2-3, the V gene TRBV4-1; D gene ambiguous. The germline V and J ends were trimmed by 3 bases and 7 bases, with 8 bases remaining between them. The CDR3 totals 12 residues. Germline V gene lookup returns CDR1 MGHRA and CDR2 YSYEKL. The CDR3 loop reads CASSHLDYTQYF. The CDR3 DNA is TGCGCCAGCAGCCATCTAGACTATACGCAGTATTTT.

This sequence joins TRBV29-1 and TRBJ2-2, with unresolved D. CDR3 length: 12 residues. Trimming removed 3 bases at V and 5 bases at J, with 7 bases between. CDR1 and CDR2 (germline): SQVTM, ANQGSEA. The CDR3 DNA reads as TGCAGCGTTGAGATGGTAACCGGGGAGCTGTTTTTT. Translated, it gives CSVEMVTGELFF.

V is TRBV10-3 and J is TRBJ2-5, with 9 bases matching TRBD1. The DNA end is a closer match to TRBJ2-7, so the J assignment may be wrong. Germline V gives CDR1 ENHRY, CDR2 SYGVKD. CDR3 length: 13 residues. CDR3 sequence: CAISPGQGYEQYF. The DNA of the CDR3 is TGTGCCATCAGTCCGGGACAGGGCTACGAGCAGTACTTC.

CDR3 DNA sequence: TGTGCCAGCTCACCAGGCTACGAGCAGTACTTC. It specifies CASSPGYEQYF. The gene calls are TRBV18 and TRBJ2-7, with unresolved D. The CDR3 spans 11 residues. Germline CDR1 is KGHSH and CDR2 is LQKENI. Deletions cut 2 bases from V and 3 bases from J, with 2 bases between. Combining the CDR3 with reference TRBV18 and TRBJ2-7 gives the whole variable domain NAGVMQNPRHLVRRRGQEARLRCSPMKGHSHVYWYRQLPEEGLKFMVYLQKENIIDESGMPKERFSAEFPKEGPSILRIQQVVRGDSAAYFCASSPGYEQYFGPGTRLTVT.

The chain is built from TRBV25-1 and TRBJ2-3, with a tentative D call TRBD1 (6 bases). Germline CDR1 is MGHDK and CDR2 is SYGVNS. This CDR3 has 15 residues. V was trimmed by 6 bases and J by 2 bases, leaving 15 bases between them. The CDR3 here is CASSARTVITDTQYF. In nucleotides, the CDR3 is TGTGCCAGCAGCGCAAGGACAGTGATCACAGATACGCAGTATTTT.

The chain couples TRBV6-4 to TRBJ1-1; TRBD1 agrees at 11 bases. V was clipped by 4 bases and J by 7 bases; unmatched bases: 5. Germline-derived CDR1 and CDR2 are MRHNA and SNTAGT. The CDR3 is 14 amino acids. The CDR3 coding sequence is TGTGCCAGCAGTGTGGGACAGGGGGAAGGTGAAGCTTTCTTT. Residues: CASSVGQGEGEAFF.

The chain combines TRBV27 with TRBJ2-7; 8 positions agree with TRBD2. Per germline, CDR1 MNHEY and CDR2 SMNVEV (reference sequence). J lost 3 bases, V lost 0 bases, and 4 bases had no gene match. The CDR3 is 15 amino acids. The CDR3, as DNA: TGTGCCAGCAGTTTATCTAGCGGGAACCGCTACGAGCAGTACTTC. Translating it yields CASSLSSGNRYEQYF.

The J gene is TRBJ2-3, the V gene TRBV15; unclear D gene. Trimming cost V 5 bases and J 6 bases, with 12 bases left between them. Germline V gene lookup returns CDR1 LNHNV and CDR2 YYDKDF (reference sequence). This CDR3 is built from 13 residues. The CDR3 loop reads CATSLTFGDTQYF. As DNA, the CDR3 is TGTGCCACCAGCCTGACGTTCGGGGATACGCAGTATTTT.

V usage is TRBV6-1 and J usage is TRBJ1-5; 7 positions match TRBD1. Germline V gene data show CDR1 as MNHNS and CDR2 as SASEGT. This CDR3 region has 16 residues. J lost 6 bases, V lost 0 bases, and 8 bases had no gene match. Here the CDR3 reads CASSEAGGQASQPQHF. CDR3 sequence (DNA): TGTGCCAGCAGTGAAGCGGGAGGACAGGCTAGTCAGCCCCAGCATTTT.

The chain's CDR3 is CSVEDRGTLPRDYGYTF. CDR3 DNA sequence: TGCAGCGTTGAAGATAGAGGGACGCTTCCCCGGGACTATGGCTACACCTTC. The V gene is TRBV29-1, the J gene TRBJ1-2; the D gene is possibly TRBD1 (5 bases). The CDR3 is 17 amino acids. From germline, CDR1 is SQVTM and CDR2 ANQGSEA. Trimming removed 0 bases from V and 3 bases from J, with 20 bases in between.

This clone was seen a single time. This CDR3 is CASSGQGAVYGYTF. In DNA form, the CDR3 reads TGTGCCAGCTCCGGACAGGGGGCAGTCTATGGCTACACCTTC. This chain links TRBV27 with TRBJ1-2; 11 positions match TRBD1. In germline, CDR1 is MNHEY, CDR2 SMNVEV (reference sequence). The CDR3 covers 14 residues. Trimming removed 8 bases from V and 4 bases from J; junction bases left unmatched: 6.

This clone has just one count. This chain links TRBV15 with TRBJ2-1; tentatively, D is TRBD1 (5 bases). Germline V gene lookup returns CDR1 LNHNV and CDR2 YYDKDF (reference sequence). Trimming stripped 0 bases from V and 3 bases from J, with 12 bases between. CDR3 length: 16 amino acids. The CDR3 DNA reads as TGTGCCACCAGCAGAGACGTTCAGGGATTCTACAATGAGCAGTTCTTC. Its translation is CATSRDVQGFYNEQFF.

In DNA, the CDR3 is TGTGCCAGCGGATCTTTAGTGGGGCGGCCAGGGACCTATGGCTACACCTTC. It is translated as CASGSLVGRPGTYGYTF. The chain combines TRBV13 with TRBJ1-2; perhaps TRBD1 as D (5 bases). Trimming took 8 bases from V and 4 from J, leaving 26 bases between them. The CDR3 runs 17 residues. Germline V lookup: CDR1 PRHDT, CDR2 FYEKMQ (reference sequence).

The chain employs TRBV7-9 and TRBJ2-7, with D perhaps matching TRBD1 or TRBD2 (6 bases each). CDR3 length: 16 amino acids. Trimming removed 5 bases at V and 1 base at J, with 18 bases between. CDR1 and CDR2 from the germline V gene are SEHNR and FQNEAQ (reference sequence). CDR3 sequence: CASSQTAGQRSYEQYF. The CDR3 DNA follows: TGTGCCAGCAGCCAAACCGCGGGACAACGGTCCTACGAGCAGTACTTC.

V usage is TRBV6-6 and J usage is TRBJ1-6, with 9 bases aligning to TRBD1. The CDR3 extends over 14 amino acids. CDR1 MNHNY and CDR2 SVGAGI come from the germline V gene (reference sequence). After removal of 6 bases from V and 7 bases from J, the junction contained 4 bases not matched to a gene. The CDR3 coding sequence is TGTGCCAGCAGATTCGGGACAGGGAATTCACCCCTCCACTTT. Translation gives CASRFGTGNSPLHF.

Judged by abundance, this clone is medium-sized. This rearrangement joins TRBV6-4 to TRBJ2-3; 10 bases line up with TRBD2. Losses at the gene ends were 5 bases for V and 4 bases for J; bases not matched to a gene: 6. Germline lookup yields CDR1 MRHNA and CDR2 SNTAGT. This CDR3 region has 15 residues. CDR3 protein: CASSKSGGAADTQYF. The DNA of the CDR3 is TGTGCCAGCAGTAAGAGCGGGGGGGCGGCAGATACGCAGTATTTT.

This chain links TRBV6-1 with TRBJ1-1; 7 positions match TRBD1. The germline gives CDR1 MNHNS, CDR2 SASEGT. Trimming cost V 0 bases and J 4 bases; bases outside gene matches: 11. The CDR3 sequence is 17 residues long. Written as DNA, the CDR3 is TGTGCCAGCAGTGAAGCGGCCAGACAGGGTAGACGCACTGAAGCTTTCTTT. Translation: CASSEAARQGRRTEAFF.

CDR3 DNA: TGTGCCAGCAGCCCGACAGGGAGCGACTATGGCTACACCTTC. This translates into CASSPTGSDYGYTF. The V and J genes are TRBV5-6 and TRBJ1-2; 7 bases are a match to TRBD1. The CDR3 runs to 14 residues. Looked up from germline, CDR1 is SGHDT and CDR2 is YYEEEE. Trimming at V came to 4 bases and at J to 3 bases, leaving 6 bases not matched to a gene.

This chain connects TRBV6-5 to TRBJ2-7; D remains ambiguous. CDR1 MNHEY and CDR2 SVGAGI come from the germline V gene. Trimming shortened V by 2 bases and J by 3 bases, and 8 bases separated the two germline ends. The CDR3 sequence is 13 residues long. For the CDR3, the DNA is TGTGCCAGCAGTTACGCTAAGTTCTACGAGCAGTACTTC. Translated: CASSYAKFYEQYF.